This T cell receptor beta chain is from a study of blood T cell repertoires in COVID-19. Study-wide context: The study drew acute and convalescent COVID-19 samples from the United States, Italy and Spain. T cells, B-cell-depleted T cells, or PBMCs supplied cDNA or gDNA.

The CDR3 loop spans 13 amino acids. Germline CDR1 and CDR2: ENHRY and SYGVKD. The authors' processing: The authors estimated nucleated cell counts from reference gene primer amplification. Generated by immunoSEQ multiplex PCR, the TCRdb table keeps only in-frame clones and is missing some. V and J calls and clone size are as listed in that table; D and trimming were resolved from the DNA. Found here are tens of thousands of clones, 76% of them singletons; the top ten hold more than 13%. Enrolled during active infection, Seattle patients were then followed longitudinally. The rearrangement uses TRBV10-3 and TRBJ1-2, with TRBD1 matching over 8 bases. The sample was peripheral blood. The TCR was taken from a man aged 60-69 years with COVID-19, enrolled during active disease. The CDR3 nucleotides are TGTGCATCGTCGGAGGACAGGGTTGATGGCTACACCTTC. It specifies CASSEDRVDGYTF.